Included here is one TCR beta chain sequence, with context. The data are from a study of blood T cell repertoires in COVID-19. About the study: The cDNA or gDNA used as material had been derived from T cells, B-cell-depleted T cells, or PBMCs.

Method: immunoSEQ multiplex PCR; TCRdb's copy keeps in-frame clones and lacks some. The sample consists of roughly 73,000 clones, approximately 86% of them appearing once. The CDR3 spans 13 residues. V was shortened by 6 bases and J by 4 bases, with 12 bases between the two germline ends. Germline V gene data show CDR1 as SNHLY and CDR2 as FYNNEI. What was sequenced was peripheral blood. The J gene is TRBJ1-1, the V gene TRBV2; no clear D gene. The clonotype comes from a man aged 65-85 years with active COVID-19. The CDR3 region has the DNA TGTGCCAGCAGGACTGAGGGCGCCACTGAAGCTTTCTTT. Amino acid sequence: CASRTEGATEAFF.